Following are 19 T cell receptor beta chains from one sample sequenced in a study of T cells in Graves' hyperthyroidism and ophthalmopathy. TCR beta CDR3 sequences were amplified from RNA transcripts. Initially, a first-round RT-PCR of the TCR CDR3 employed the HTBI primer set. TCRdb recomputed calls from the multiplex PCR reads with MiXCR, one row per CDR3 protein. Of hundreds of thousands of distinct CDR3 sequences detected, over 11% appear once; the ten largest clones hold around 5.4%. Sequencing input: blood. Receptors were obtained from a woman aged 25 to 39 with Graves' hyperthyroidism that later progressed to Graves' ophthalmopathy.

This clonotype was picked up many times. The chain uses TRBV6-2 or TRBV6-3 and TRBJ2-3, with D possibly being TRBD2 (6 bases). Germline V gene lookup returns CDR1 MNHEY and CDR2 SVGEGT. Deletions cut 4 bases from V and 2 bases from J, with 13 bases between. The CDR3 spans 15 residues. CDR3 bases: TGTGCCAGCAGTTCTCCTAGCGAGAACACAGATACGCAGTATTTT. This sequence encodes CASSSPSENTDTQYF.

This clonotype was counted only a few times. This sequence joins TRBV4-1 and TRBJ2-5, with 8 bases aligning to TRBD2. CDR1 and CDR2 from the germline V gene are MGHRA and YSYEKL. The CDR3 consists of 17 residues. V shed 0 bases, J shed 0 bases, and the junction held 6 bases outside the gene matches. CDR3 amino acids: CASSQEFGGGYQETQYF. In DNA, the CDR3 is TGCGCCAGCAGCCAAGAATTCGGCGGGGGGTACCAAGAGACCCAGTACTTC.

Details on this clonotype: Since a much larger clone is just one base distant, this may be a read error. The rearrangement joins TRBV27 to TRBJ2-1, with 7 nucleotides matching TRBD2. The last part of the DNA fits TRBJ2-7 better; the J call may be wrong. CDR1 MNHEY and CDR2 SMNVEV come from the germline V gene (reference sequence). The CDR3 is 16 amino acids. The CDR3 protein is CASRPPGASGYNEQYF. DNA of the CDR3: TGTGCCAGCAGGCCCCCTGGGGCTAGCGGTTACAATGAGCAGTACTTC.

The chain joins TRBV13 to TRBJ2-1; no reliable D call. The CDR3 consists of 16 residues. V gave up 5 bases and J gave up 1 base, with 15 bases separating them. The germline V gene has CDR1 PRHDT and CDR2 FYEKMQ (reference sequence). The CDR3 nucleotides are TGTGCCAGCAGCCATTCAAGGGTACCTTCCTACAATGAGCAGTTCTTC. Its protein is CASSHSRVPSYNEQFF.

This clonotype was observed at least ten times. J is TRBJ1-2 and V is TRBV9; 7 bases are a match to TRBD1. The junction had 4 bases not matched to a gene; V was cut back by 0 bases and J by 5 bases. The CDR3 covers 14 residues. In germline, CDR1 is SGDLS, CDR2 YYNGEE. This CDR3 is CASSVGGTAYGYTF. The CDR3 DNA sequence: TGTGCCAGCAGCGTAGGGGGGACAGCATATGGCTACACCTTC.

This clonotype was counted at least ten times. J is TRBJ1-2 and V is TRBV9; D is uncertain. Germline V gene lookup returns CDR1 SGDLS and CDR2 YYNGEE. There are 17 residues in the CDR3. Trimming shortened V by 0 bases and J by 4 bases, and 19 bases separated the two germline ends. In DNA form, the CDR3 reads TGTGCCAGCAGCGTAGGCGAGAGAACATATGATTTCTATGGCTACACCTTC. Translating gives CASSVGERTYDFYGYTF.

This clonotype has a count of ten or more. V and J are TRBV27 and TRBJ1-2; D ambiguous. Trimming took off 7 bases at V and 0 bases at J, with 12 bases between the two ends. The CDR3 spans 14 residues. CDR1 and CDR2 (germline): MNHEY, SMNVEV (reference sequence). This chain's CDR3 is CASTPGQPNYGYTF. CDR3 nucleotides: TGTGCCAGCACCCCCGGCCAGCCTAACTATGGCTACACCTTC.

This clonotype was seen many times. The chain links TRBV2 to TRBJ1-6; TRBD1 agrees at 7 bases. This CDR3 has 14 residues. Germline assignment: CDR1 SNHLY and CDR2 FYNNEI. V dropped 11 bases and J dropped 7; count of bases not matched to a gene: 11. CDR3 nucleotide sequence: TGTGCCCGCCAGACAGGGTTGAGAAATTCACCCCTCCACTTT. It codes for CARQTGLRNSPLHF.

This clonotype came up a few times. This chain uses TRBV6-5 with TRBJ2-3; TRBD2 is a possible D gene (6 bases). V dropped 0 bases and J dropped 2 bases, with 15 bases sitting between them. This CDR3 region has 17 residues. CDR1 and CDR2 from the germline V gene are MNHEY and SVGAGI. CDR3: CASSYSGIAASTDTQYF. The CDR3 bases are TGTGCCAGCAGTTACTCGGGTATAGCGGCTTCCACAGATACGCAGTATTTT.

There are many counts of this clonotype. The genes are TRBV10-3 and TRBJ1-6, with 8 bases that match TRBD1. The V and J ends lost 6 bases and 5 bases, in that order; junction bases with no gene match: 3. Germline V gives CDR1 ENHRY, CDR2 SYGVKD. This CDR3 region has 14 residues. The CDR3 loop reads CAIRTGDDNSPLHF. The CDR3 DNA reads TGTGCCATCAGGACAGGGGACGATAATTCACCCCTCCACTTT.

This clonotype has just a few counts. One end of the junction fails to match germline, which may point to a read error. The chain recombines TRBV5-1 with TRBJ1-1, with D tentatively TRBD1 (6 bases). The CDR3 covers 14 residues. Germline values: CDR1 SGHRS, CDR2 YFSETQ. The CDR3 DNA reads TGCGCCAGCAGCCCGTTAGCAGGGGAAACTGAATCTTTCTTT. Translated, it gives CASSPLAGETESFF.

V is TRBV5-6 and J is TRBJ1-5, with a tentative D call TRBD1 (6 bases). Trimming took off 4 bases at V and 4 bases at J, with 15 bases between the two ends. Germline CDR1 reads SGHDT; CDR2 reads YYEEEE. The CDR3 extends over 15 amino acids. The CDR3 nucleotides are TGTGCCAGCAGCGTATCCGGGACATTTAATCAGCCCCAGCATTTT. This translates into CASSVSGTFNQPQHF.

This clonotype has ten or more counts. The chain combines TRBV28 with TRBJ2-5; D is uncertain. Germline V gene sequence: CDR1 MDHEN, CDR2 SYDVKM. Between the trimmed V and J ends, which lost 3 bases and 2 bases, there was a span of 7 bases. The CDR3 contains 13 residues. CDR3 coding DNA: TGTGCCAGCAGTTTCCCCCCTCAAGAGACCCAGTACTTC. It translates to CASSFPPQETQYF.

Many counts were recorded for this clonotype. V gene TRBV7-2 combines with J gene TRBJ2-2; 9 nucleotides agree with TRBD1. V lost 4 bases, J lost 3 bases, and 6 bases stayed unmatched. The CDR3 is made up of 16 amino acids. Per germline, CDR1 SGHTA and CDR2 FQGNSA. CDR3 in DNA: TGTGCCAGCAGCTCGGGACAGGGTGAAGACACCGGGGAGCTGTTTTTT. Translation gives CASSSGQGEDTGELFF.

The table lists this clonotype with many counts. The chain carries TRBV7-9 and TRBJ2-1; possibly TRBD2 for D (5 bases). The CDR3 extends over 16 amino acids. V was clipped by 5 bases and J by 0 bases, with 14 bases between them. Germline CDR1 SEHNR, CDR2 FQNEAQ (reference sequence). CDR3 in DNA: TGTGCCAGCAGCCCTCAAAGGGAGAGCTCCTACAATGAGCAGTTCTTC. As protein: CASSPQRESSYNEQFF.

This clonotype was detected ten times or more. This chain connects TRBV28 to TRBJ2-3; D is unclear. V lost 6 bases and J 2 bases, leaving 12 bases between the germline ends. The germline V gene has CDR1 MDHEN and CDR2 SYDVKM. The CDR3 length is 14 residues. CDR3 sequence: CASSPFVLTDTQYF. The CDR3 DNA is TGTGCCAGCAGCCCTTTTGTCCTCACAGATACGCAGTATTTT.

This clonotype has just a few counts. This chain uses TRBV27 with TRBJ2-7, with D perhaps TRBD1 (6 bases). V lost 3 bases and J lost 1, with 16 bases in between. The CDR3 is 16 amino acids. Germline V gives CDR1 MNHEY, CDR2 SMNVEV (reference sequence). The CDR3 here is CASSFTRAGASYEQYF. The CDR3 coding sequence is TGTGCCAGCAGTTTCACCAGGGCAGGGGCATCCTACGAGCAGTACTTC.

This clonotype was detected many times. V is TRBV7-9 and J is TRBJ2-3, with 9 nucleotides matching TRBD2. The germline V gene encodes CDR1 SEHNR and CDR2 FQNEAQ (reference sequence). Trimming at V came to 4 bases and at J to 3 bases, leaving 5 bases not matched to a gene. CDR3 length: 15 amino acids. The chain's CDR3 is CASSYLAGGTDTQYF. CDR3 nucleotides: TGTGCCAGCAGCTACCTGGCGGGGGGGACAGATACGCAGTATTTT.

This clonotype has at least ten counts. J is TRBJ1-1 and V is TRBV30; 7 bases are shared with TRBD1. From germline, CDR1 is GTSNPN and CDR2 SVGIG (reference sequence). With 3 bases clipped from V and 3 bases from J, the junction kept 4 bases outside the gene matches. This CDR3 region has 13 residues. This CDR3 reads CAWSAQGDTEAFF. The CDR3 DNA is TGTGCCTGGAGCGCCCAGGGGGACACTGAAGCTTTCTTT.